The 18 T cell receptor beta chains reported below all come from one sample, sequenced in a study of cytotoxic CD8 clonotypes in ibrutinib-treated CLL listed by TCRdb under 2021. The time point label corresponds to: progressive disease on ibrutinib. The library was obtained by the immunoSEQ multiplex PCR assay. Held by TCRdb, this immuneACCESS table contains in-frame sequences only and omits some clones. Under half of the omission traces to an unresolved V gene where checked; the cause of the rest is unknown. The table for this sample lists 250,000 to 350,000 clones; around 77% of them were counted only once. Around 5.3% of the sample is held by the ten biggest clonotypes. The sample in question was PBMCs, obtained at disease progression, from a patient treated with ibrutinib. All receptors come from a human donor with chronic lymphocytic leukemia.

The chain employs TRBV18 and TRBJ2-5, with a weak D call TRBD2 (5 bases). Per the germline V gene, CDR1 is KGHSH and CDR2 is LQKENI. This CDR3 contains 16 residues. V was pared by 0 bases and J by 5 bases, with 16 bases between. Here the CDR3 reads CASSPPRADPLETQYF. The CDR3 DNA is TGTGCCAGCTCACCACCTAGAGCGGACCCCCTGGAGACCCAGTACTTC.

The chain uses TRBV7-8 and TRBJ1-5; perhaps TRBD1 as D (6 bases). Germline CDR1 reads SGHVS; CDR2 reads FQNEAQ. The CDR3 has 16 residues. Trimming removed 5 bases from V and 4 bases from J, with 18 bases in between. This CDR3 reads CASSPSPQGGNQPQHF. CDR3 nucleotide sequence: TGTGCCAGCAGCCCCTCCCCACAGGGAGGGAATCAGCCCCAGCATTTT.

This clone was observed a few times. This chain links TRBV9 with TRBJ1-6, with D uncertain. The CDR3 sequence is 16 residues long. CDR1 is SGDLS and CDR2 is YYNGEE in the germline V gene. Between the trimmed V and J ends, which lost 0 bases and 0 bases, there was a span of 7 bases. CDR3 amino acids: CASSVGPSSYNSPLHF. CDR3 in DNA: TGTGCCAGCAGCGTAGGTCCGAGCTCCTATAATTCACCCCTCCACTTT.

The chain carries TRBV5-4 and TRBJ2-1; D ambiguous. Trimming shortened V by 1 base and J by 7 bases, and 9 bases separated the two germline ends. The CDR3 runs to 13 residues. The germline V gene has CDR1 SGHNT and CDR2 YYREEE (reference sequence). CDR3 sequence reads: CASSLSLRNEQFF. The CDR3 coding sequence is TGTGCCAGCAGCTTGTCCCTCCGGAATGAGCAGTTCTTC.

This clone was detected only once. Other DNA sequences in this specimen translate into the identical CDR3. The genes are TRBV5-1 and TRBJ2-7, with 7 bases matching TRBD1. V lost 0 bases and J lost 3; bases outside the gene matches: 6. This CDR3 comprises 15 residues. Germline assignment: CDR1 SGHRS and CDR2 YFSETQ. The CDR3 DNA reads as TGCGCCAGCAGCTTGGCGGGGACAGCTAGCTACGAGCAGTACTTC. Translating it yields CASSLAGTASYEQYF.

This clone appeared a single time. V gene TRBV10-1 combines with J gene TRBJ2-3, with D possibly TRBD2 on 6 matching bases. Trimming stripped 3 bases from V and 3 bases from J, with 13 bases between. Germline assignment: CDR1 WNHNN and CDR2 SYGVQD (reference sequence). This CDR3 has 15 residues. CDR3 DNA sequence: TGCGCCAGCAGTGATAGGGAGGTGGGAACAGATACGCAGTATTTT. Protein: CASSDREVGTDTQYF.

This chain connects TRBV28 to TRBJ2-1; the match to TRBD2 covers 11 bases. After removal of 3 bases from V and 5 bases from J, the junction contained 3 bases not matched to a gene. This CDR3 has 15 amino acids. From germline, CDR1 is MDHEN and CDR2 SYDVKM. CDR3 bases: TGTGCCAGCAGTTTTGAACTAGCGGGAGACAATGAGCAGTTCTTC. It is translated as CASSFELAGDNEQFF.

The genes are TRBV5-4 and TRBJ1-1, with a possible D match to TRBD1 (6 bases). The CDR3 runs 15 residues. The V gene lost 4 bases and the J gene lost 5 bases, with 18 bases spanning the gap. CDR1 and CDR2 (germline): SGHNT, YYREEE (reference sequence). This CDR3 reads CASSRRVGAQTEAFF. In DNA, the CDR3 is TGTGCCAGCAGCCGCCGGGTGGGGGCGCAGACTGAAGCTTTCTTT.

This chain uses TRBV19 with TRBJ2-1; no definite D call. CDR1 and CDR2 from the germline V gene are LNHDA and SQIVND (reference sequence). The V end was cut by 3 bases, the J end by 1 base, with 10 bases between. The CDR3 sequence is 15 residues long. CDR3 coding DNA: TGTGCCAGTAGTATCTCGGCGACTTCCTACAATGAGCAGTTCTTC. Translated: CASSISATSYNEQFF.

The J gene is TRBJ2-3, the V gene TRBV7-3; unclear D gene. CDR1 SGHTA and CDR2 FQGTGA come from the germline V gene. V gave up 3 bases and J gave up 3 bases, with 7 bases separating them. CDR3 length: 13 residues. DNA for the CDR3: TGTGCCAGCAGCTTTTCTCCTACAGATACGCAGTATTTT. Amino acid sequence: CASSFSPTDTQYF.

The V call is TRBV27, the J call TRBJ2-1; D uncertain. The CDR3 contains 16 residues. From germline, CDR1 is MNHEY and CDR2 SMNVEV (reference sequence). V lost 6 bases, J lost 3 bases, and 18 bases lay in between. CDR3 bases: TGTGCCAGCAGGATCACACCTAGACCGTTCTACAATGAGCAGTTCTTC. Translating gives CASRITPRPFYNEQFF.

This rearrangement joins TRBV11-3 to TRBJ2-3; 8 nucleotides match TRBD2. Germline CDR1 and CDR2: SGHNT and YENEEA. There are 12 residues in the CDR3. V trimming: 5 bases; J trimming: 11 bases; junction bases outside the gene matches: 6. The CDR3 DNA is TGTGCCAGCAGCCGTAGCGGGACACGGCAGTATTTT. Protein sequence: CASSRSGTRQYF.

V gene TRBV28 combines with J gene TRBJ1-5, with TRBD1 as a possible D gene (5 bases). The germline V gene encodes CDR1 MDHEN and CDR2 SYDVKM. V was pared by 3 bases and J by 3 bases, with 9 bases between. The CDR3 runs to 14 residues. CDR3 in amino acids: CASSFFGTNQPQHF. CDR3 DNA: TGTGCCAGCAGTTTCTTCGGGACCAATCAGCCCCAGCATTTT.

J is TRBJ1-2 and V is TRBV4-1; TRBD1 agrees at 9 bases. The CDR3 is 15 amino acids. CDR1 is MGHRA and CDR2 is YSYEKL in the germline V gene. V shed 4 bases and J 4 bases; nucleotides not matched to a gene: 7. In DNA, the CDR3 is TGCGCCAGCAGCCTCGGACAGGGGATGGGCTATGGCTACACCTTC. Its protein is CASSLGQGMGYGYTF.

The chain employs TRBV19 and TRBJ2-1, with 8 bases aligning to TRBD1. The V and J ends lost 4 bases and 6 bases, in that order; junction bases with no gene match: 8. Germline loops: CDR1 LNHDA, CDR2 SQIVND (reference sequence). CDR3 length: 15 amino acids. This chain's CDR3 is CASSTHRGFGNEQFF. Here the CDR3 DNA reads TGTGCCAGTAGTACCCACAGGGGGTTTGGCAATGAGCAGTTCTTC.

This clone has a handful of counts. The chain combines TRBV11-2 with TRBJ1-2; D possibly corresponds to TRBD1 (6 bases). Germline V gene data show CDR1 as SGHAT and CDR2 as FQNNGV. CDR3 length: 13 residues. V shed 5 bases and J shed 3 bases, with 10 bases lying between them. The CDR3 nucleotides are TGTGCCAGCAGCACGAGGACAGACTATGGCTACACCTTC. Protein sequence: CASSTRTDYGYTF.

V gene TRBV7-2 combines with J gene TRBJ1-1; D gene uncertain. The CDR3 runs 14 residues. Trimming shortened V by 2 bases and J by 5 bases, and 12 bases separated the two germline ends. Looked up from germline, CDR1 is SGHTA and CDR2 is FQGNSA. CDR3 sequence (DNA): TGTGCCAGCAGCTTAAAGGCGGCCGGTACTGAAGCTTTCTTT. Its translation: CASSLKAAGTEAFF.

The chain's CDR3 is CASTIAGDTEAFF. The CDR3 DNA reads as TGTGCCTCCACGATCGCAGGGGACACTGAAGCTTTCTTT. V and J are TRBV10-3 and TRBJ1-1, with a weak D call TRBD1 (6 bases). Germline V gene lookup returns CDR1 ENHRY and CDR2 SYGVKD. Trimming left V 11 bases short and J 3 bases short, with 16 bases between. The CDR3 spans 13 residues.